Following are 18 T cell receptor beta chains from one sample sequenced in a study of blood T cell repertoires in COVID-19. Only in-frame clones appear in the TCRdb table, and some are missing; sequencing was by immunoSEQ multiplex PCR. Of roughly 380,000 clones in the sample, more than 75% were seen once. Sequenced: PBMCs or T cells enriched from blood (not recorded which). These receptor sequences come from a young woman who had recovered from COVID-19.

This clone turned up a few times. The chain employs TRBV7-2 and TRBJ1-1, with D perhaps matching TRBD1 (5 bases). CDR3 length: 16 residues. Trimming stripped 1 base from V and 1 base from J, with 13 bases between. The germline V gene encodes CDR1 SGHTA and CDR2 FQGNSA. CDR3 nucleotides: TGTGCCAGCAGCTTAGTGGAGGGGTGGAGGAACACTGAAGCTTTCTTT. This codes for CASSLVEGWRNTEAFF. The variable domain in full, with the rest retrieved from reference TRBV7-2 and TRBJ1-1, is GAGVSQSPSNKVTEKGKDVELRCDPISGHTALYWYRQSLGQGLEFLIYFQGNSAPDKSGLPSDRFSAERTGGSVSTLTIQRTQQEDSAVYLCASSLVEGWRNTEAFFGQGTRLTVV.

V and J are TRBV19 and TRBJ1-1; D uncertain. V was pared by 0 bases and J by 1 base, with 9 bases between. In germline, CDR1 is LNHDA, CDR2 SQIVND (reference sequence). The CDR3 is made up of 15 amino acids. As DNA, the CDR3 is TGTGCCAGTAGTATAGATGATACGGGGAACACTGAAGCTTTCTTT. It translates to CASSIDDTGNTEAFF.

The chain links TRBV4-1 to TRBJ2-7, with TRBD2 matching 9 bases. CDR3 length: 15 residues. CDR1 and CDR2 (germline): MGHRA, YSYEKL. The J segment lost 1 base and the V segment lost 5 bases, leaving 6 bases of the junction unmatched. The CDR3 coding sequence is TGCGCCAGCAGCTCAAAGCGGGAGGATTCCTACGAGCAGTACTTC. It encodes CASSSKREDSYEQYF.

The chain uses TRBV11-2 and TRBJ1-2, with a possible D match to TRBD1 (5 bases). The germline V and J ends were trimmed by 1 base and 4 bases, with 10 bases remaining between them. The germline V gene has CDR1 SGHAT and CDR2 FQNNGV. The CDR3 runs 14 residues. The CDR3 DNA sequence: TGTGCCAGCAGCTTAGCCGACAGACTCTATGGCTACACCTTC. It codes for CASSLADRLYGYTF. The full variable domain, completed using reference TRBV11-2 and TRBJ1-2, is EAGVAQSPRYKIIEKRQSVAFWCNPISGHATLYWYQQILGQGPKLLIQFQNNGVVDDSQLPKDRFSAERLKGVDSTLKIQPAKLEDSAVYLCASSLADRLYGYTFGSGTRLTVV.

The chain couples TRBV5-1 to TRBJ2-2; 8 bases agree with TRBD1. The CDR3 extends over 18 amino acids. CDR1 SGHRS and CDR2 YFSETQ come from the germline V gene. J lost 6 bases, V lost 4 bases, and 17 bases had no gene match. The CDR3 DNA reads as TGCGCCAGCAGCATAAATGATCCCTGGACAGGGCGCGCCGGGGAGCTGTTTTTT. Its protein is CASSINDPWTGRAGELFF.

The CDR3 nucleotides are TGTGCCACCCCGGGATCCGAAAATTCACCCCTCCACTTT. It encodes CATPGSENSPLHF. The chain uses TRBV24-1 and TRBJ1-6, with D uncertain. Germline V gene lookup returns CDR1 KGHDR and CDR2 SFDVKD. The CDR3 is 13 residues long. V lost 9 bases to trimming and J lost 7 bases, with 12 bases between them.

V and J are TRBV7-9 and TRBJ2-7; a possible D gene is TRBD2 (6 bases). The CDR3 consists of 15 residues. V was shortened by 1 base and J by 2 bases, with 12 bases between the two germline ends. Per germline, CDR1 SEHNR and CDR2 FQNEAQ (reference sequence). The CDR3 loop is CASSLVEGRPYEQYF. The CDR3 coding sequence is TGTGCCAGCAGCTTAGTGGAGGGTCGGCCCTACGAGCAGTACTTC. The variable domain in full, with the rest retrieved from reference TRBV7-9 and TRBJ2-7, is DTGVSQNPRHKITKRGQNVTFRCDPISEHNRLYWYRQTLGQGPEFLTYFQNEAQLEKSRLLSDRFSAERPKGSFSTLEIQRTEQGDSAMYLCASSLVEGRPYEQYFGPGTRLTVT.

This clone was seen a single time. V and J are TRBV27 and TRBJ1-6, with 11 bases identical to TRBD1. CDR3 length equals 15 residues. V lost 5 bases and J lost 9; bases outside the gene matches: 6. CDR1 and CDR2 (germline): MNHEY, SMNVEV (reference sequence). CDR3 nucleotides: TGTGCCAGCAGTGGACAGGGGGCCTGGGGTTCACCCCTCCACTTT. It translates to CASSGQGAWGSPLHF.

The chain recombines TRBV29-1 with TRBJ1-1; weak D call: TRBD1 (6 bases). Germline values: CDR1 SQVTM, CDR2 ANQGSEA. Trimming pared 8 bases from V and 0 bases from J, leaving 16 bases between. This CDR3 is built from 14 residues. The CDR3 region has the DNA TGCAGCATTTACGGGGGGCCTCTGAACACTGAAGCTTTCTTT. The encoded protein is CSIYGGPLNTEAFF. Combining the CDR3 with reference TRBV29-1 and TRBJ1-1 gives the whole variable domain SAVISQKPSRDICQRGTSLTIQCQVDSQVTMMFWYRQQPGQSLTLIATANQGSEATYESGFVIDKFPISRPNLTFSTLTVSNMSPEDSSIYLCSIYGGPLNTEAFFGQGTRLTVV.

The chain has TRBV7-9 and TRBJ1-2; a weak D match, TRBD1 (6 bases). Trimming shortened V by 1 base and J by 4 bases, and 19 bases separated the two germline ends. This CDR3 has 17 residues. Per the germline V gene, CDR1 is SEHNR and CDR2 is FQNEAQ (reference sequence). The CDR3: CASSLVDVRGPSYGYTF. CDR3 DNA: TGTGCCAGCAGCTTAGTTGATGTCAGGGGCCCTTCCTATGGCTACACCTTC.

This chain's CDR3 is CASSGGRDTEAFF. The DNA for the CDR3 is TGTGCCAGCAGTGGGGGCAGAGACACTGAAGCTTTCTTT. V gene TRBV2 combines with J gene TRBJ1-1, with a weak D call TRBD1 (5 bases). CDR3 length: 13 amino acids. The V gene lost 4 bases and the J gene lost 3 bases, with 9 bases spanning the gap. Germline V gene lookup returns CDR1 SNHLY and CDR2 FYNNEI.

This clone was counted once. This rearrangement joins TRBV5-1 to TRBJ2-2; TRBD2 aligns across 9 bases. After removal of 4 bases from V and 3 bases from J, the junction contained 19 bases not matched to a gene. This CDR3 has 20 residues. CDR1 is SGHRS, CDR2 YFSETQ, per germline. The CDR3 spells CASSQRPSGGQPRYTGELFF. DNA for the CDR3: TGCGCCAGCAGCCAACGACCCAGCGGGGGGCAGCCACGTTACACCGGGGAGCTGTTTTTT.

CDR3 residues: CASSKTGTGSEKLFF. The CDR3 coding sequence is TGCGCCAGCAGCAAGACCGGGACAGGGAGTGAAAAACTGTTTTTT. This chain uses TRBV5-1 with TRBJ1-4; 9 positions agree with TRBD1. Germline V gives CDR1 SGHRS, CDR2 YFSETQ. V shed 4 bases and J 7 bases; nucleotides not matched to a gene: 8. This CDR3 has 15 amino acids.

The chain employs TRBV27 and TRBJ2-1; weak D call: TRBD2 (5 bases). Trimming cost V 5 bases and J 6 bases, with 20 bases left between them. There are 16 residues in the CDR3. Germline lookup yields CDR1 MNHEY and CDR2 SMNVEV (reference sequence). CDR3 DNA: TGTGCCAGCAGTCCCTTACGTCTAGCTCCCGCCAATGAGCAGTTCTTC. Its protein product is CASSPLRLAPANEQFF.

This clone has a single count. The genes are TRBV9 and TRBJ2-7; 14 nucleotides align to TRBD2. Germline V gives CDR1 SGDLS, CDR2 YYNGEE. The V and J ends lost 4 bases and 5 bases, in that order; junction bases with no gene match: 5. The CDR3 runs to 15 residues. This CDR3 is CASSLGLAGGHEQYF. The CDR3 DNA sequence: TGTGCCAGCAGCCTAGGACTAGCGGGGGGTCACGAGCAGTACTTC. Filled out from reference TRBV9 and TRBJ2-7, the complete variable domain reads DSGVTQTPKHLITATGQRVTLRCSPRSGDLSVYWYQQSLDQGLQFLIQYYNGEERAKGNILERFSAQQFPDLHSELNLSSLELGDSALYFCASSLGLAGGHEQYFGPGTRLTVT.

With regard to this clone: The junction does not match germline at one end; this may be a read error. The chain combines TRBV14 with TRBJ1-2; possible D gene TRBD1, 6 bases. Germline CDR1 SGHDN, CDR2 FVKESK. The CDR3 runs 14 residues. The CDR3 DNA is TGTGCCAGCAGCCAGAAGCCACAGGGCGGTCAAACCTCCTTC. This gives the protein CASSQKPQGGQTSF.

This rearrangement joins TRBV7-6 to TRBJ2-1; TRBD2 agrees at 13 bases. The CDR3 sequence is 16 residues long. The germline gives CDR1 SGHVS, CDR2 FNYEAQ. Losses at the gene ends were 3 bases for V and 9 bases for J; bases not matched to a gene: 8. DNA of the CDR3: TGTGCCAGCAGCTTCACCATGGGACTAGCGGGGAGTGAGCAGTTCTTC. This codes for CASSFTMGLAGSEQFF.

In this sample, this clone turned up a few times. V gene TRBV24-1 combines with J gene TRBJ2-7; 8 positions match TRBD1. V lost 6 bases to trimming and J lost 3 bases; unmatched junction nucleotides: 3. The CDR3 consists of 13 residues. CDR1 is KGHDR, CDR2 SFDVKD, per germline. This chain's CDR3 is CATSLGQGYEQYF. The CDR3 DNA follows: TGTGCCACCAGTTTAGGACAGGGCTACGAGCAGTACTTC.